Listed here is a single T cell receptor (beta chain). This record comes from a study of shared clonotypes between healthy human individuals. The CDR3 contains 13 residues. CDR1 is SGHRS and CDR2 is YFSETQ in the germline V gene. Trimming removed 3 bases at V and 5 bases at J, with 11 bases between. Ten immunoSEQ deep assay plates were used to sequence unsorted PBMC DNA. In the original analysis: Filtering differed, since immunoSEQ gave only junction sequences and no quality scores. The method was immunoSEQ multiplex PCR; TCRdb's version includes in-frame clones alone and lacks a portion of them. D and trimming were read from the DNA, whereas the V and J calls and clone size are those reported in that table. This repertoire shows more than 450,000 clones, 79% found once; its top ten account for roughly 13%.

V is TRBV5-1 and J is TRBJ1-1; no clear D gene. The TCR originated in a woman between 35 and 50 years old in good health. Some clones in this sample may be carry-over from other donors' samples. Material: PBMCs. As DNA, the CDR3 is TGCGCCAGCAGCTGGGGAGGGCGGACTGAAGCTTTCTTT. Translating gives CASSWGGRTEAFF. The whole variable domain, remainder taken from reference TRBV5-1 and TRBJ1-1, is KAGVTQTPRYLIKTRGQQVTLSCSPISGHRSVSWYQQTPGQGLQFLFEYFSETQRNKGNFPGRFSGRQFSNSRSEMNVSTLELGDSALYLCASSWGGRTEAFFGQGTRLTVV.